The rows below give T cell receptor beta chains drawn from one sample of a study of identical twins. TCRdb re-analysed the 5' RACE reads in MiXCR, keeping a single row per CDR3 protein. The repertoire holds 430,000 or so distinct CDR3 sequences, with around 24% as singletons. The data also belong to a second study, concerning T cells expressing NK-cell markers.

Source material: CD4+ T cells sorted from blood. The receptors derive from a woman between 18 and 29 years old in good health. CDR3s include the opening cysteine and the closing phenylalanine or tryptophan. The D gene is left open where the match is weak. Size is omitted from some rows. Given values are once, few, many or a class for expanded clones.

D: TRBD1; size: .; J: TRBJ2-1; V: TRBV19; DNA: TGTGCCAGTAGTACCCGCCGGGACAGGGGTTCCAGTGAGCAGTTCTTC; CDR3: CASSTRRDRGSSEQFF
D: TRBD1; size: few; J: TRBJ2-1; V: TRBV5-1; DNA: TGCGCCAGCAGCTTTGGACAGGGTTATGAGCAGTTCTTC; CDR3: CASSFGQGYEQFF
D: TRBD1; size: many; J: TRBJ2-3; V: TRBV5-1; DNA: TGCGCCAGCAGCTTTGGACAGGGCACAGATACGCAGTATTTT; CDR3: CASSFGQGTDTQYF
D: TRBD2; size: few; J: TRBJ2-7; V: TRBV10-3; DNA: TGTGCCATCAGTGAAAGGACTAGCGGGAGGCAATTGGAGCAGTACTTC; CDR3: CAISERTSGRQLEQYF
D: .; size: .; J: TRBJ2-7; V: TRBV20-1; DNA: TGCAGTGCTAGCGCGTATAGCTCCTACGAGCAGTACTTC; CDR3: CSASAYSSYEQYF
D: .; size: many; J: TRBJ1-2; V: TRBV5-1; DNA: TGCGCCAGCAGCTTGTACGGCCCGCGAGGGAACTATGGCTACACCTTC; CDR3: CASSLYGPRGNYGYTF
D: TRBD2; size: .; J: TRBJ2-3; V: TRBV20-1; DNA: TGCAGTGCTAGAGGGTTAGCGGGAGTAGAGGATACGCAGTATTTT; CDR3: CSARGLAGVEDTQYF
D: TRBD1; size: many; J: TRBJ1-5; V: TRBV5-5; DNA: TGTGCCAGCAGCCGCCGGCAGGGGGACAATCAGCCCCAGCATTTT; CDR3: CASSRRQGDNQPQHF
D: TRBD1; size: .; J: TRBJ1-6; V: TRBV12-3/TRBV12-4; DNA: TGTGCCAGCACCATCAGGGGGCGAGTGAACTTACCCCTCCACTTT; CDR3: CASTIRGRVNLPLHF
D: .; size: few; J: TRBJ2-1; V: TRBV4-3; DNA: TGCGCCAGCAGCCAAGGGGCAGGATACTCCTACAATGAGCAGTTCTTC; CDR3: CASSQGAGYSYNEQFF
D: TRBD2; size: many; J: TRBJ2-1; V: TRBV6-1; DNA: TGCGCCAGCAGCCCTGGGACTAGCGGAAACAATGAGCAGTTCTTC; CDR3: CASSPGTSGNNEQFF
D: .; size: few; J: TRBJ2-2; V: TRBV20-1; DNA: TGCAGTGCTCCCGGGGGACGCGGGGAGCTGTTTTTT; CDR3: CSAPGGRGELFF
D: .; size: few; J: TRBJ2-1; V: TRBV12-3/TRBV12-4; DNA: TGTGCCAGCAGTTTAGCGCCCGGGATGCTCAATGAGCAGTTCTTC; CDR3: CASSLAPGMLNEQFF
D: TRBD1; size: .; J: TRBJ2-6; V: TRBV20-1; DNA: TGCAGTGCTGAGGGGGACAGTTACGACTCTGGGGCCAACGTCCTGACTTTC; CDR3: CSAEGDSYDSGANVLTF
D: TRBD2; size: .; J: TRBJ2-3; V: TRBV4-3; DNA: TGCGCCAGCAGCCAACGTCTAGCGGTGAATACGCAGTATTTT; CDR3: CASSQRLAVNTQYF
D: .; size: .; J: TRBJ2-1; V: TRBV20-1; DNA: TGCAGTGCTAGCGGGGCCTACAATGAGCAGTTCTTC; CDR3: CSASGAYNEQFF
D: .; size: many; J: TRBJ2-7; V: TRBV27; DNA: TGTGCCAGCAGACGACTATCCTCCTACGAGCAGTACTTC; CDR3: CASRRLSSYEQYF
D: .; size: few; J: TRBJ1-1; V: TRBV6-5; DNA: TGTGCCAGCAGTTACCTAATGAACACTGAAGCTTTCTTT; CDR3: CASSYLMNTEAFF
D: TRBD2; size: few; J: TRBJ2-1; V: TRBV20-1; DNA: TGCAGTGCCCATTCCTGGCGGGGGGGCCTGGGCTCCTACAATGAGCAGTTCTTC; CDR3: CSAHSWRGGLGSYNEQFF
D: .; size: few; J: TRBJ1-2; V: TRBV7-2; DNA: TGTGCCAGCAGCTTAGCGGTTTTCGGTGACTATGGCTACACCTTC; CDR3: CASSLAVFGDYGYTF
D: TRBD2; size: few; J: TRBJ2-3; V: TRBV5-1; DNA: TGCGCCAGCAGAGGTTTCGGCGGGGGGGCCGGAGATACGCAGTATTTT; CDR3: CASRGFGGGAGDTQYF
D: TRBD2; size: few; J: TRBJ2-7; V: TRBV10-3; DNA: TGTGCCATCAGTGGGGGTGCCCAACTAGCGAGTTACGAGCAGTACTTC; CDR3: CAISGGAQLASYEQYF
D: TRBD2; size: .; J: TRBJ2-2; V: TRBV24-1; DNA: TGTGCCACCAGTGATTCCCGGGCCGCGGACGGGAGGACCGGGGAGCTGTTTTTT; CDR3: CATSDSRAADGRTGELFF
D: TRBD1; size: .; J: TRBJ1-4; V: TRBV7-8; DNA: TGTGCCAGCAGCCCACAGGACAGGGGGCTGCTAGGTGAAAAACTGTTTTTT; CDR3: CASSPQDRGLLGEKLFF
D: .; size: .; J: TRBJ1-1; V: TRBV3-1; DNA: TGTGCCAGCAGCCGATCACCGGGGAACAGTTCGCCTGAAGCTTTCTTT; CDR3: CASSRSPGNSSPEAFF
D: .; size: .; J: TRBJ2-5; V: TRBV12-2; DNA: TGTGCAAGTCGCTTAGAGGGCGCTAGCCCCATGCGAGAGACCCAGTACTTC; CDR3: CASRLEGASPMRETQYF
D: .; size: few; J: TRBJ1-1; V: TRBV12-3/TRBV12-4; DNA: TGTGCCAGCAGTTTCACGAGGGAGGCTTTCTTT; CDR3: CASSFTREAFF
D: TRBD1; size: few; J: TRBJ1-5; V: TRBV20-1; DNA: TGCAGTGCTAGTGGCGTAGGGGGCTTACGGGATCAGCCCCAGCATTTT; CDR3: CSASGVGGLRDQPQHF
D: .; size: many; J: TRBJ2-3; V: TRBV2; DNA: TGTGCCAGCCGAAAGCCAGCTGGAGGAGATACGCAGTATTTT; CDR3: CASRKPAGGDTQYF
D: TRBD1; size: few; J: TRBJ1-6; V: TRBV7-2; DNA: TGTGCCAGCCGACCGGGGACAGATAATTCACCCCTCCACTTT; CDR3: CASRPGTDNSPLHF
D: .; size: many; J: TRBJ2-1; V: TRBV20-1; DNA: TGCAGTGCGAGGGACAATGAGCAGTTCTTC; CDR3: CSARDNEQFF
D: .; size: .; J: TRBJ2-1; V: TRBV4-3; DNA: TGCGCCAGCAGCCAAGGACTAGACTACAATGAGCAGTTCTTC; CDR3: CASSQGLDYNEQFF
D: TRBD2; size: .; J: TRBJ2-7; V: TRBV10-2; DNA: TGCGCCAGCAGTGGGGCTACAGCGGGGGCTAGCTCCTACGAGCAGTACTTC; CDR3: CASSGATAGASSYEQYF
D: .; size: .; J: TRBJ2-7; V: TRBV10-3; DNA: TGTGCCATCAGTGTAGGAGGGGGCGGCGAGCAGTACTTC; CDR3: CAISVGGGGEQYF
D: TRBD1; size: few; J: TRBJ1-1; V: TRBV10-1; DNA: TGCGCCAGCAGTGTTTCACAGGGGTTAAACACTGAAGCTTTCTTT; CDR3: CASSVSQGLNTEAFF
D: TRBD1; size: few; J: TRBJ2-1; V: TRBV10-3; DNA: TGTGCCATCAGCACCGGACAGGGAACCTACAATGAGCAGTTCTTC; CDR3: CAISTGQGTYNEQFF
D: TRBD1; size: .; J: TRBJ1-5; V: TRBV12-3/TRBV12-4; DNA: TGTGCCAGCAGTGCAGGGGGTAGGAGTCAGCCCCAGCATTTT; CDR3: CASSAGGRSQPQHF
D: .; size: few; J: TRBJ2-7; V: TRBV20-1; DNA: TGCAGTGTCGCCCCGGTTACCTACGAGCAGTACTTC; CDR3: CSVAPVTYEQYF
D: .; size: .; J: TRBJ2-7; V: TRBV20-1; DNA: TGCAGTGCTATAGACGACTTATCCTACGAGCAGTACTTC; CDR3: CSAIDDLSYEQYF
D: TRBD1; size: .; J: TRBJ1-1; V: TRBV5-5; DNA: TGTGCCAGCAGCGGCCCCGGGACAGTGAACACTGAAGCTTTCTTT; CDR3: CASSGPGTVNTEAFF
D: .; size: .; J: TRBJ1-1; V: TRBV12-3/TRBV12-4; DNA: TGTGCCAGCAGTATTTACTCGGGGGAAGCTTTCTTT; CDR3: CASSIYSGEAFF